The 14 T cell receptor beta chains reported below all come from one sample, sequenced in a study of cytomegalovirus exposure and HLA in healthy donors. The PCR contained 60 Vbeta and 13 Jbeta primers. Only in-frame clones appear in the TCRdb table, and some are missing; sequencing was by immunoSEQ multiplex PCR. The sample comprises under 250,000 clones, around 80% of which are singletons, and roughly 0.45% rests with the top ten. The sequenced sample consisted of PBMCs. The receptors here all came from a boy between 10 and 17 years old in good health and CMV-seronegative.

This chain links TRBV10-1 with TRBJ2-3; D remains ambiguous. This CDR3 comprises 15 residues. In germline, CDR1 is WNHNN, CDR2 SYGVQD (reference sequence). V was pared by 2 bases and J by 3 bases, with 12 bases between. This CDR3 reads CASSETRSHTDTQYF. The CDR3 nucleotides are TGCGCCAGCAGTGAGACGCGCTCCCATACAGATACGCAGTATTTT.

This chain connects TRBV6-5 to TRBJ1-1; D ambiguous. V dropped 4 bases and J dropped 1 base, with 13 bases sitting between them. Germline V CDR1 and CDR2: MNHEY, SVGAGI. The CDR3 sequence is 15 residues long. The CDR3, as DNA: TGTGCCAGCAGTTCCCCTTATCTGCGGAACACTGAAGCTTTCTTT. Its translation: CASSSPYLRNTEAFF.

This clone was detected only a few times. This chain links TRBV29-1 with TRBJ1-1; D may be TRBD1 (5 bases). The CDR3 is made up of 15 amino acids. The germline gives CDR1 SQVTM, CDR2 ANQGSEA. Trimming removed 4 bases at V and 1 base at J, with 16 bases between. The CDR3 is CSVGWIGGKNTEAFF. The CDR3 nucleotides are TGCAGCGTTGGATGGATCGGGGGGAAGAACACTGAAGCTTTCTTT.

This chain joins TRBV19 and TRBJ1-1, with D maybe TRBD1 (5 bases). The V and J ends lost 0 bases and 0 bases respectively, with 17 bases between them. The CDR3 has 18 residues. From germline, CDR1 is LNHDA and CDR2 SQIVND (reference sequence). Here the CDR3 DNA reads TGTGCCAGTAGTATAGATGGTTGGGGCGGCGGAATGAACACTGAAGCTTTCTTT. This translates into CASSIDGWGGGMNTEAFF.

The sample holds one count of this clone. The J gene is TRBJ2-7, the V gene TRBV14; D possibly corresponds to TRBD2 (5 bases). The V and J ends lost 2 bases and 4 bases respectively, with 6 bases between them. CDR3 length: 12 residues. From germline, CDR1 is SGHDN and CDR2 FVKESK. The CDR3 DNA reads TGTGCCAGCAGCCAAAGCGGATACGAGCAGTACTTC. Translated: CASSQSGYEQYF.

The chain links TRBV9 to TRBJ1-2, with TRBD1 as a possible D gene (6 bases). Germline-derived CDR1 and CDR2 are SGDLS and YYNGEE. The V and J ends lost 10 bases and 3 bases respectively, with 19 bases between them. CDR3 length: 14 residues. DNA of the CDR3: TGTGCCGGCCTGGGGCAGGGGATCGACTATGGCTACACCTTC. Translation: CAGLGQGIDYGYTF.

The V gene is TRBV7-2, the J gene TRBJ1-2; D gene ambiguous. V lost 1 base to trimming and J lost 0 bases, with 12 bases between them. This CDR3 has 16 amino acids. The V gene's germline CDR1 is SGHTA and CDR2 FQGNSA. The CDR3 bases are TGTGCCAGCAGCTTAGGCAGGCCAGCCCCTAACTATGGCTACACCTTC. Residues: CASSLGRPAPNYGYTF. Combining the CDR3 with reference TRBV7-2 and TRBJ1-2 gives the whole variable domain GAGVSQSPSNKVTEKGKDVELRCDPISGHTALYWYRQSLGQGLEFLIYFQGNSAPDKSGLPSDRFSAERTGGSVSTLTIQRTQQEDSAVYLCASSLGRPAPNYGYTFGSGTRLTVV.

This rearrangement joins TRBV9 to TRBJ1-1; D might be TRBD1 (6 bases). V was pared by 0 bases and J by 0 bases, with 9 bases between. This CDR3 contains 15 residues. The germline CDR1 and CDR2 sequences are SGDLS and YYNGEE. The DNA of the CDR3 is TGTGCCAGCAGCGTAGTTTCAGGGGTGAACACTGAAGCTTTCTTT. Amino acids: CASSVVSGVNTEAFF.

The J gene is TRBJ1-5, the V gene TRBV18; D is uncertain. V dropped 6 bases and J dropped 2 bases, with 14 bases sitting between them. CDR1 and CDR2 from the germline V gene are KGHSH and LQKENI. The CDR3 extends over 15 amino acids. CDR3 coding DNA: TGTGCCAGCTCTCAGACGGGAGCACGCAATCAGCCCCAGCATTTT. Its protein is CASSQTGARNQPQHF.

The genes are TRBV5-5 and TRBJ2-7; 7 nucleotides agree with TRBD2. Per the germline V gene, CDR1 is SGHKS and CDR2 is YYEKEE (reference sequence). V shed 0 bases and J 3 bases; nucleotides not matched to a gene: 3. The CDR3 extends over 14 amino acids. Written as DNA, the CDR3 is TGTGCCAGCAGCTTGGGCAGGGAGGGCTACGAGCAGTACTTC. Translation: CASSLGREGYEQYF.

The chain links TRBV7-9 to TRBJ1-3; TRBD1 aligns across 7 bases. J gave up 4 bases and V 0 bases, and 6 bases lay outside the gene matches. This CDR3 contains 16 residues. Germline CDR1 and CDR2: SEHNR and FQNEAQ (reference sequence). The CDR3: CASSLATGVGGNTIYF. The CDR3 bases are TGTGCCAGCAGCTTAGCCACAGGGGTCGGGGGAAACACCATATATTTT.

The chain employs TRBV11-2 and TRBJ2-1, with D maybe TRBD1 (5 bases). CDR1 and CDR2 (germline): SGHAT, FQNNGV. Deletions cut 1 base from V and 0 bases from J, with 7 bases between. The CDR3 covers 15 residues. The CDR3 loop is CASSLGQFSYNEQFF. CDR3 nucleotide sequence: TGTGCCAGCAGCTTAGGACAGTTCTCCTACAATGAGCAGTTCTTC.

The table lists this clone with a count of one. The chain has TRBV19 and TRBJ1-4; no clear D. CDR1 is LNHDA and CDR2 is SQIVND in the germline V gene (reference sequence). CDR3 size: 15 residues. Trimming took 5 bases from V and 5 from J, leaving 15 bases between them. The CDR3 DNA reads as TGTGCCAGTAGTTTATCGCGGAGGGTGAATGAAAAACTGTTTTTT. Translation gives CASSLSRRVNEKLFF.

The chain uses TRBV18 and TRBJ1-1; 9 bases agree with TRBD1. The CDR3 extends over 16 amino acids. V lost 1 base and J lost 2; bases outside the gene matches: 5. The germline V gene has CDR1 KGHSH and CDR2 LQKENI. The chain's CDR3 is CASSPLGGQGNTEAFF. In nucleotides, the CDR3 is TGTGCCAGCTCACCACTTGGGGGACAGGGAAACACTGAAGCTTTCTTT.